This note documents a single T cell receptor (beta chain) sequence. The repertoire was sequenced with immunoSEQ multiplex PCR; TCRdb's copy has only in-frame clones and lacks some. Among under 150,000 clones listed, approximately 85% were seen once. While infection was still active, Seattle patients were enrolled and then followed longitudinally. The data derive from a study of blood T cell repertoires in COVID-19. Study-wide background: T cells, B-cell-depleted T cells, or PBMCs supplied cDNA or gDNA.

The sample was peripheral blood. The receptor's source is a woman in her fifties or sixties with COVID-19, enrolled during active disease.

The CDR3 nucleotides read TGCGCCAGCAGCAAGGCGGGACAGGGACCCGAAAAACTGTTTTTT. Translated, it gives CASSKAGQGPEKLFF. V is TRBV5-1 and J is TRBJ1-4; TRBD1 aligns across 9 bases. There are 15 residues in the CDR3. Per germline, CDR1 SGHRS and CDR2 YFSETQ. J lost 8 bases, V lost 4 bases, and 9 bases had no gene match. The whole variable domain, filled in from reference TRBV5-1 and TRBJ1-4, reads KAGVTQTPRYLIKTRGQQVTLSCSPISGHRSVSWYQQTPGQGLQFLFEYFSETQRNKGNFPGRFSGRQFSNSRSEMNVSTLELGDSALYLCASSKAGQGPEKLFFGSGTQLSVL.